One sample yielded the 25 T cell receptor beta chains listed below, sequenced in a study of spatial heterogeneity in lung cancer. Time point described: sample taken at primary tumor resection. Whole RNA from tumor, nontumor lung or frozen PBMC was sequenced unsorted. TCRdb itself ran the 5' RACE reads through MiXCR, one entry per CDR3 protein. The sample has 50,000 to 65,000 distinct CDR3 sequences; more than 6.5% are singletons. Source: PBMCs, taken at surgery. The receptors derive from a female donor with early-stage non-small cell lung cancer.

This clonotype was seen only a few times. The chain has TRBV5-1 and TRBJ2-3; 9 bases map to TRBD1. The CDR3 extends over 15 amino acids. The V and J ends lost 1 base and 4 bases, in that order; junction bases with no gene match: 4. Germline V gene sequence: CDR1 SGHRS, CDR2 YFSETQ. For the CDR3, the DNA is TGCGCCAGCAGCTTGTCGACAGGGGGTTCAGATACGCAGTATTTT. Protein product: CASSLSTGGSDTQYF.

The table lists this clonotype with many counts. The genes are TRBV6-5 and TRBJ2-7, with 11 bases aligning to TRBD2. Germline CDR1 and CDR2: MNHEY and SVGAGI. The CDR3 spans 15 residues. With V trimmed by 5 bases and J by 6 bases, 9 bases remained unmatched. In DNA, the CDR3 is TGTGCCAGCAGTACTAGCGGGAGACTGAGAGGCGAGCAGTACTTC. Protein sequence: CASSTSGRLRGEQYF.

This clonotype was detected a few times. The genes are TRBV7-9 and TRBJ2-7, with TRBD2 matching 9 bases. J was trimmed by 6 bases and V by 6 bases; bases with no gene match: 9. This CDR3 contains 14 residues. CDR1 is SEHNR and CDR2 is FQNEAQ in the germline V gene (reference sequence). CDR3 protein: CASSALSGGTEQYF. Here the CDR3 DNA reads TGTGCCAGCAGTGCACTGAGCGGGGGGACCGAGCAGTACTTC.

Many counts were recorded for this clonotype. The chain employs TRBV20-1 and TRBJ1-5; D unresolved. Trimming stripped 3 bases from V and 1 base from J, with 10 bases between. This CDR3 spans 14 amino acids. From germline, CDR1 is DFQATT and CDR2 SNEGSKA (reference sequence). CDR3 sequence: CSASAYGSNQPQHF. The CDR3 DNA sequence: TGCAGTGCTAGCGCTTACGGAAGCAATCAGCCCCAGCATTTT.

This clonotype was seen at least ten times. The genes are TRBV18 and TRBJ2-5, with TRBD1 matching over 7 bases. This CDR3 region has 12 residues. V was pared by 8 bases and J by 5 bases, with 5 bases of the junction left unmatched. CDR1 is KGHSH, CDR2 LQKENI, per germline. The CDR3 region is CASADRFETQYF. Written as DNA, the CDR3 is TGTGCCAGCGCGGACAGGTTTGAGACCCAGTACTTC.

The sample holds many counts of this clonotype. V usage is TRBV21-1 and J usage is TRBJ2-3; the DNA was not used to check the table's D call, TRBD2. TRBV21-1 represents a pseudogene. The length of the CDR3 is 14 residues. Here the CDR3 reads CASSNRRTADTQYF. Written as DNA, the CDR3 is TGTGCCAGCAGCAATCGGAGGACGGCAGATACGCAGTATTTT.

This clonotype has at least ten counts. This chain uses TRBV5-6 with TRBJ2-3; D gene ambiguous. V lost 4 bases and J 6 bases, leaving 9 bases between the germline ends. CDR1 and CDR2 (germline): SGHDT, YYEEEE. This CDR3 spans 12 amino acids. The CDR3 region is CASSLFGDTQYF. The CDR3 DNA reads TGTGCCAGCAGCCTGTTCGGGGATACGCAGTATTTT. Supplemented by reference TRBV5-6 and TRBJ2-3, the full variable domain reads DAGVTQSPTHLIKTRGQQVTLRCSPKSGHDTVSWYQQALGQGPQFIFQYYEEEERQRGNFPDRFSGHQFPNYSSELNVNALLLGDSALYLCASSLFGDTQYFGPGTRLTVL.

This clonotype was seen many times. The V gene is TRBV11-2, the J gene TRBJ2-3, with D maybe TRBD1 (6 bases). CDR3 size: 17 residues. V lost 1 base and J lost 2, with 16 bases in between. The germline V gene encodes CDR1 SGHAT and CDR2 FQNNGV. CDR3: CASSLGGLTGSTDTQYF. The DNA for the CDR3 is TGTGCCAGCAGCTTAGGAGGGTTGACAGGATCCACAGATACGCAGTATTTT. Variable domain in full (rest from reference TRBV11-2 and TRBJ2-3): EAGVAQSPRYKIIEKRQSVAFWCNPISGHATLYWYQQILGQGPKLLIQFQNNGVVDDSQLPKDRFSAERLKGVDSTLKIQPAKLEDSAVYLCASSLGGLTGSTDTQYFGPGTRLTVL.

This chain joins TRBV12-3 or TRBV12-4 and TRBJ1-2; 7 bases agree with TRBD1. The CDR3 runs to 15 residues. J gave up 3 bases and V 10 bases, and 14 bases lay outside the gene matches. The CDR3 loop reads CATSGQTGSYYGYTF. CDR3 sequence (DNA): TGTGCCACCTCAGGTCAGACAGGGTCCTACTATGGCTACACCTTC.

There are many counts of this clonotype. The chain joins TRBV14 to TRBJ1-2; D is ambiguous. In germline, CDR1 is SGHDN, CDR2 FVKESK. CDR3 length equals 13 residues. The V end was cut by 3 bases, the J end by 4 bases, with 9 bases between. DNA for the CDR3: TGTGCCAGCAGCCATTCCAGGTTCTATGGCTACACCTTC. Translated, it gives CASSHSRFYGYTF.

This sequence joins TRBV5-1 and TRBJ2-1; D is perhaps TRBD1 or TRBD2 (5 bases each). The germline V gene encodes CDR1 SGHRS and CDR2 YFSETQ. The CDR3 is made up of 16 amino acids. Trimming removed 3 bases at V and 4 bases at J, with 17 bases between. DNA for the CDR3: TGCGCCAGCAGCTCCGAGCCCGGGACCAAGTACAATGAGCAGTTCTTC. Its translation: CASSSEPGTKYNEQFF.

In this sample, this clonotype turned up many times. In DNA, the CDR3 is TGTGCCAGCAGTAGAGGCATACTCCCCACAGATACGCAGTATTTT. Protein product: CASSRGILPTDTQYF. The chain employs TRBV27 and TRBJ2-3, with unresolved D. Germline V CDR1 and CDR2: MNHEY, SMNVEV (reference sequence). The CDR3 contains 15 residues. V was cut by 5 bases and J by 2 bases, with 14 bases left in between.

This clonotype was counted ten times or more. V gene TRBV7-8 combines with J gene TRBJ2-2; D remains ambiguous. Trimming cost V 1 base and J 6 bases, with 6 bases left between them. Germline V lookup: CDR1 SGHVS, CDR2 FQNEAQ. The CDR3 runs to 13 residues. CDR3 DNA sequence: TGTGCCAGCAGCTTAGATACGGCCGGGGAGCTGTTTTTT. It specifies CASSLDTAGELFF.

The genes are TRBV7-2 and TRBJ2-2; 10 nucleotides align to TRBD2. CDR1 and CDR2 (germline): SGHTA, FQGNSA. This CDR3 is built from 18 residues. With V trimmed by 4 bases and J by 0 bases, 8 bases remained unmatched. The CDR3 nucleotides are TGTGCCAGCAGCTCTTCCGGACTAGCGGACGCGAACACCGGGGAGCTGTTTTTT. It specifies CASSSSGLADANTGELFF.

The CDR3 region has the DNA TGTGCCAGCTCACCCGAGACAGGGGGCGTTCATAATTCACCCCTCCACTTT. As protein: CASSPETGGVHNSPLHF. The V call is TRBV18, the J call TRBJ1-6; 10 bases map to TRBD1. Trimming cost V 3 bases and J 5 bases; bases outside gene matches: 7. Germline V gene data show CDR1 as KGHSH and CDR2 as LQKENI. CDR3 length: 17 residues.

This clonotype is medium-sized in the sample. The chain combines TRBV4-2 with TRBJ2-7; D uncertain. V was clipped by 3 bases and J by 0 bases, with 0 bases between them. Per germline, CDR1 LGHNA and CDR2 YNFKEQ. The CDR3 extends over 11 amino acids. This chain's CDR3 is CASSHSYEQYF. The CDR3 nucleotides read TGTGCCAGCAGCCACTCCTACGAGCAGTACTTC.

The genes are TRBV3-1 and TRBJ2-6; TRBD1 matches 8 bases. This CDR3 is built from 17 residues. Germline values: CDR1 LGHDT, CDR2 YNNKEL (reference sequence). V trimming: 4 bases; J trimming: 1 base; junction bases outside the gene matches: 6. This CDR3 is CASSLSDRGSGANVLTF. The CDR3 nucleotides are TGTGCCAGCAGCCTCTCTGACAGGGGATCTGGGGCCAACGTCCTGACTTTC.

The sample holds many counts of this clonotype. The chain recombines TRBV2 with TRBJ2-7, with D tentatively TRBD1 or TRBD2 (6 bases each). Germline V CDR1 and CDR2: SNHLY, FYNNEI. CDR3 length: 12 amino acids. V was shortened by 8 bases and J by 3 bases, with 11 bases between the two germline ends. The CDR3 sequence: CASGGPLYEQYF. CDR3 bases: TGTGCCAGCGGGGGGCCCCTCTACGAGCAGTACTTC. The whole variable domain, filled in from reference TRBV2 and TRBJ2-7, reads EPEVTQTPSHQVTQMGQEVILRCVPISNHLYFYWYRQILGQKVEFLVSFYNNEISEKSEIFDDQFSVERPDGSNFTLKIRSTKLEDSAMYFCASGGPLYEQYFGPGTRLTVT.

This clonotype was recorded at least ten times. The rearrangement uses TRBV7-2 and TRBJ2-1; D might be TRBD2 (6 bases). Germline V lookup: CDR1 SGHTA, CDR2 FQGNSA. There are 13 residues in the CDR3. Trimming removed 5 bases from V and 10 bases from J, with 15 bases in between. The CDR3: CASSGTSKGEQFF. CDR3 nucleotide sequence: TGTGCCAGCAGCGGTACTAGCAAGGGAGAGCAGTTCTTC.

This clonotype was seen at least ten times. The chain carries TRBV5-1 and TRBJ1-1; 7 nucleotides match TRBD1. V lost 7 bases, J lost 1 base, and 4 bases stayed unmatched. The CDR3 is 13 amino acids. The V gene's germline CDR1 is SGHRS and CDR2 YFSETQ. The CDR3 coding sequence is TGCGCCAGCGGGGGACAGCCGAACACTGAAGCTTTCTTT. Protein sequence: CASGGQPNTEAFF.

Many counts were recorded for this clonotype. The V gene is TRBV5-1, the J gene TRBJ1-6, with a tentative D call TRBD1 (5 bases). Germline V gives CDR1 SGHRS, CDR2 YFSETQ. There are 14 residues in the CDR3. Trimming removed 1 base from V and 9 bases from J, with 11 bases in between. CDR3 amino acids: CASSLRGPGSPLHF. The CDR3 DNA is TGCGCCAGCAGCTTGAGGGGCCCTGGTTCACCCCTCCACTTT.

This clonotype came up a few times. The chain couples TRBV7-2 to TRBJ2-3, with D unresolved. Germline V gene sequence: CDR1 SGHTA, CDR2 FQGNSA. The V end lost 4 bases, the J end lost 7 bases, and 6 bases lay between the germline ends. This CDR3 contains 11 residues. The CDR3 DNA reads TGTGCCAGCAGCTCCAGTAATACGCAGTATTTT. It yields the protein CASSSSNTQYF.

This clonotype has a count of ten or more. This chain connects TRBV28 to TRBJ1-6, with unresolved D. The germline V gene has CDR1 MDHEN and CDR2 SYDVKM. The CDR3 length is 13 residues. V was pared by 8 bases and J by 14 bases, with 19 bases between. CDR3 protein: CASGPGYIGTLHF. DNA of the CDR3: TGTGCCAGCGGGCCAGGATATATTGGGACCCTCCACTTT.

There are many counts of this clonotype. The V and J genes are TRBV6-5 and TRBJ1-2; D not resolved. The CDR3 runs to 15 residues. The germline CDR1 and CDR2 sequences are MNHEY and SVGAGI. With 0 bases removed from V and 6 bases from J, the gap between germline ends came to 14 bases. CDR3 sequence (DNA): TGTGCCAGCAGTTACTCGAGGGTTTTGTTTAATGGCTACACCTTC. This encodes CASSYSRVLFNGYTF.

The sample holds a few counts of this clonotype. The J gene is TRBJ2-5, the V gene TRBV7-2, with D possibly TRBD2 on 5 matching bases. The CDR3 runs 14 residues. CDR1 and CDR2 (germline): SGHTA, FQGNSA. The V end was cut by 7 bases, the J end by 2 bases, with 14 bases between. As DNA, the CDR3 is TGTGCCAGCACCCCGCGGGTAAAGCAAGAGACCCAGTACTTC. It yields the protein CASTPRVKQETQYF.